This TCR beta chain was found in a study of T-cell memory formation after mild COVID-19. This clonotype was found a few times. Its antigen is unknown. Germline-derived CDR1 and CDR2 are MGHRA and YSYEKL. This CDR3 region has 15 residues. V was cut by 0 bases and J by 4 bases, with 13 bases left in between. Study-level findings and limits: There was a balanced CD4/CD8 profile in clones contracting day 15 to 85, and later expanders leaned CD4+.

TCRdb passed the 5' RACE reads through MiXCR, listing each CDR3 protein once. The table lists approximately 450,000 distinct CDR3 sequences, about 20% of them singletons. J is TRBJ2-7 and V is TRBV4-1; D gene uncertain. This receptor was identified in an adult woman who had mild COVID-19 (a few samples of this study predate the infection). Cell type and time point are not known. The sequenced sample consisted of PBMCs or a T cell subset sorted from them (not recorded which). As DNA, the CDR3 is TGCGCCAGCAGCCAAGACAGGTTAAGTCGGTACGAGCAGTACTTC. It specifies CASSQDRLSRYEQYF.